These T cell receptor beta chains were read from a single sample in a study of blood T cell repertoires in COVID-19. Data came from immunoSEQ multiplex PCR; TCRdb stores just in-frame clones and leaves some out. The sample lists 200,000 to 300,000 clones; around 86% were seen once. Sequencing was done on a sample of peripheral blood. The receptor source for this set is a woman aged 25 to 39 who had recovered from COVID-19. Each CDR3 is given with its conserved first and last residue. D genes are given only for firm matches. Clone sizes are given selectively: once, few, many, or a class where the clone is expanded.

V: TRBV5-1; J: TRBJ2-5; size: .; D: TRBD1; DNA: TGCGCCAGCAGCTCACCGGGACAGGAAGAGACCCAGTACTTC; CDR3: CASSSPGQEETQYF
V: TRBV10-2; J: TRBJ2-7; size: .; D: .; DNA: TGCGCCAGCAGCGTGGGACTCCCTGGCACCTACGAGCAGTACTTC; CDR3: CASSVGLPGTYEQYF
V: TRBV5-6; J: TRBJ1-2; size: once; D: TRBD1; DNA: TGTGCCAGCAGCTTGAGGGACAGGGGTAGTGGCTACACCTTC; CDR3: CASSLRDRGSGYTF
V: TRBV14; J: TRBJ1-3; size: few; D: .; DNA: TGTGCCAGCAGCCCCTGGGGGGGTGGAGGTCTGAACACCATATATTTT; CDR3: CASSPWGGGGLNTIYF
V: TRBV5-1; J: TRBJ2-5; size: .; D: TRBD2; DNA: TGCGCCAGCAGCTTACTCTCTAGCGGCCAAGAGACCCAGTACTTC; CDR3: CASSLLSSGQETQYF
V: TRBV3-1/TRBV3-2; J: TRBJ2-2; size: .; D: TRBD1; DNA: TGTGCCAACAGTCAGGGGGCGACCGGGGAGCTGTTTTTT; CDR3: CANSQGATGELFF
V: TRBV18; J: TRBJ1-1; size: .; D: TRBD1; DNA: TGTGCCAGCTCTTCGGACAGGGACACTGAAGCTTTCTTT; CDR3: CASSSDRDTEAFF
V: TRBV6-5; J: TRBJ1-2; size: .; D: .; DNA: TGTGCCAGCAGTTATGGCCTCTTCTATGGCTACACCTTC; CDR3: CASSYGLFYGYTF
V: TRBV13; J: TRBJ1-2; size: .; D: TRBD1; DNA: TGTGCCAGCAGCCCACAGGGGGCGCGGGTGTCTGGCTACACCTTC; CDR3: CASSPQGARVSGYTF
V: TRBV28; J: TRBJ2-7; size: .; D: TRBD1; DNA: TGTGCCAGCCTACAGGGGACAGGGGCGAATCGGACCACCACCTACGAGCAGTACTTC; CDR3: CASLQGTGANRTTTYEQYF
V: TRBV7-9; J: TRBJ1-5; size: few; D: .; DNA: TGTGCCAGCAGCTTAGGGTGGCTTCTTCAGCCCCAGCATTTT; CDR3: CASSLGWLLQPQHF
V: TRBV5-4; J: TRBJ2-7; size: .; D: TRBD1; DNA: TGTGCCAGCAGCCGAAAGACAGGGAACTCCTACGAGCAGTACTTC; CDR3: CASSRKTGNSYEQYF
V: TRBV5-1; J: TRBJ1-2; size: .; D: .; DNA: TGCGCCAGCAGCCCGGACAGATTTAACTATGGCTACACCTTC; CDR3: CASSPDRFNYGYTF
V: TRBV11-2; J: TRBJ1-3; size: .; D: .; DNA: TGTGCCAGCAGCTTAGGGGCAGGCGGAAACACCATATATTTT; CDR3: CASSLGAGGNTIYF
V: TRBV6-1; J: TRBJ1-6; size: .; D: TRBD1; DNA: TGTGCCAGCAGTGGAGGCGGGACAGCTCCTGTTAATTCACCCCTCCACTTT; CDR3: CASSGGGTAPVNSPLHF
V: TRBV5-1; J: TRBJ2-7; size: .; D: .; DNA: TGCGCCAGCAGAGACAACTACGAGCAGTACTTC; CDR3: CASRDNYEQYF
V: TRBV5-1; J: TRBJ2-3; size: .; D: TRBD2; DNA: TGCGCCAGCAGCTTGGGTGCGGGGGGGGTCTCCGATACGCAGTATTTT; CDR3: CASSLGAGGVSDTQYF
V: TRBV27; J: TRBJ1-2; size: .; D: TRBD1; DNA: TGTGCCAGCAGTTTAGGGTCAGGGGGCTATGGCTACACCTTC; CDR3: CASSLGSGGYGYTF
V: TRBV27; J: TRBJ2-7; size: .; D: TRBD1; DNA: TGTGCCAGCAGCTCGCGACAGGGGAGATGGTACGAGCAGTACTTC; CDR3: CASSSRQGRWYEQYF
V: TRBV4-1; J: TRBJ1-1; size: .; D: .; DNA: TGCGCCAGCAGCCAAGAGGAGTTAGGTTTGGGTGAAGCTTTCTTT; CDR3: CASSQEELGLGEAFF
V: TRBV7-3; J: TRBJ1-1; size: .; D: TRBD1; DNA: TGTGCCAGCAGCCGGGACAGGGGGCGGAACACTGAAGCTTTCTTT; CDR3: CASSRDRGRNTEAFF
V: TRBV9; J: TRBJ2-3; size: .; D: TRBD2; DNA: TGTGCCAGCAGCAACCCGGGGGGAGCCCCTAGCACAGATACGCAGTATTTT; CDR3: CASSNPGGAPSTDTQYF
V: TRBV7-9; J: TRBJ2-5; size: once; D: .; DNA: TGTGCCAGCACCCACCCGGTGGAGACCCAGTACTTC; CDR3: CASTHPVETQYF
V: TRBV3-1/TRBV3-2; J: TRBJ1-2; size: .; D: TRBD1; DNA: TGTGCCAGCAGCCCCGGGACAGTCTATGGCTACACCTTC; CDR3: CASSPGTVYGYTF
V: TRBV28; J: TRBJ1-1; size: .; D: .; DNA: TGTGCCAGCGGGAAGGGGCGCCGAGCCTCTGAAGCTTTCTTT; CDR3: CASGKGRRASEAFF
V: TRBV2; J: TRBJ2-7; size: .; D: .; DNA: TGTGCCAGCAGTGAAAATACGCGGCAGGGCTACGAGCAGTACTTC; CDR3: CASSENTRQGYEQYF
V: TRBV25-1; J: TRBJ1-6; size: .; D: .; DNA: TGTGCCAGCAGTGAATTGTCGGCCTATAATTCACCCCTCCACTTT; CDR3: CASSELSAYNSPLHF
V: TRBV7-9; J: TRBJ2-5; size: .; D: TRBD2; DNA: TGTGCCAGCACCACTTCCCTACTAGCGTCTCAAGAGACCCAGTACTTC; CDR3: CASTTSLLASQETQYF
V: TRBV7-9; J: TRBJ1-6; size: .; D: TRBD1; DNA: TGTGCCAGCAGCTTTCCCTCCGGGACAGGGTTCGGTTCACCCCTCCACTTT; CDR3: CASSFPSGTGFGSPLHF
V: TRBV5-4; J: TRBJ2-1; size: once; D: TRBD2; DNA: TGTGCCAGCAGCTTGGATAGCGGGACGAGCTCCTACAATGAGCAGTTCTTC; CDR3: CASSLDSGTSSYNEQFF
V: TRBV2; J: TRBJ2-7; size: .; D: .; DNA: TGTGCCAGCAGTGAAGTCGGGGGTAGCTCCTACGAGCAGTACTTC; CDR3: CASSEVGGSSYEQYF
V: TRBV5-6; J: TRBJ1-1; size: .; D: .; DNA: TGTGCCAGCAGCCTACCGACTCCACGTCGTAACACTGAAGCTTTCTTT; CDR3: CASSLPTPRRNTEAFF
V: TRBV5-1; J: TRBJ1-5; size: .; D: .; DNA: TGCGCCAGCAGCTTGGGTGCCTCAGATCAGCCCCAGCATTTT; CDR3: CASSLGASDQPQHF
V: TRBV3-1/TRBV3-2; J: TRBJ1-4; size: .; D: TRBD1; DNA: TGTGCCAGCAGCCAATCCAAGTCCGGGACAGGGGGCGAAAGAAGAAAACTGTTTTTT; CDR3: CASSQSKSGTGGERRKLFF
V: TRBV6-6; J: TRBJ1-1; size: .; D: TRBD1; DNA: TGTGCCAGCAGTGACAGGGAAGGGGGGACTGAAGCTTTCTTT; CDR3: CASSDREGGTEAFF
V: TRBV19; J: TRBJ2-1; size: .; D: TRBD1; DNA: TGTGCCAGTAGTATAAAAGGGGGCCGGAATGAGCAGTTCTTC; CDR3: CASSIKGGRNEQFF
V: TRBV10-3; J: TRBJ2-3; size: .; D: .; DNA: TGTGCCATCAGTGAGACAACAGGCACAGATACGCAGTATTTT; CDR3: CAISETTGTDTQYF